These 24 T cell receptor beta chains came from one sample sequenced in a study of T cell changes during pregnancy in multiple sclerosis. The table came from immunoSEQ multiplex PCR; TCRdb's copy has only in-frame clones and leaves some out. This table has tens of thousands of clones, approximately 92% appearing once. Sample: peripheral blood. All receptors come from a female donor with multiple sclerosis, enrolled in a pregnancy study.

The CDR3 loop reads CASSTPSRSYEQYF. Written as DNA, the CDR3 is TGTGCCAGCAGCACCCCCAGCCGGTCCTACGAGCAGTACTTC. The rearrangement joins TRBV7-2 to TRBJ2-7, with D uncertain. Per the germline V gene, CDR1 is SGHTA and CDR2 is FQGNSA. With 5 bases removed from V and 1 base from J, the gap between germline ends came to 12 bases. This CDR3 has 14 residues.

J is TRBJ2-2 and V is TRBV10-3; D remains ambiguous. Trimming pared 6 bases from V and 7 bases from J, leaving 12 bases between. The CDR3 is made up of 13 amino acids. The germline V gene has CDR1 ENHRY and CDR2 SYGVKD. The CDR3 DNA reads as TGTGCCATCAGGGCGGAAGTTGGCGGGGAGCTGTTTTTT. It codes for CAIRAEVGGELFF.

The chain has TRBV11-3 and TRBJ2-2; 9 bases map to TRBD1. This CDR3 spans 15 amino acids. Germline CDR1 SGHNT, CDR2 YENEEA. Losses at the gene ends were 3 bases for V and 5 bases for J; bases not matched to a gene: 4. CDR3 region: CASSLGQGLTGELFF. The CDR3 DNA sequence: TGTGCCAGCAGCTTGGGACAGGGCTTGACCGGGGAGCTGTTTTTT.

The chain couples TRBV13 to TRBJ2-3, with unresolved D. V was clipped by 5 bases and J by 2 bases, with 5 bases between them. Germline values: CDR1 PRHDT, CDR2 FYEKMQ (reference sequence). CDR3 length: 12 residues. CDR3 protein: CASSPDTDTQYF. DNA of the CDR3: TGTGCCAGCAGCCCAGACACAGATACGCAGTATTTT. The full variable domain, its missing parts supplied by reference TRBV13 and TRBJ2-3, is AAGVIQSPRHLIKEKRETATLKCYPIPRHDTVYWYQQGPGQDPQFLISFYEKMQSDKGSIPDRFSAQQFSDYHSELNMSSLELGDSALYFCASSPDTDTQYFGPGTRLTVL.

The chain employs TRBV5-4 and TRBJ2-2, with D possibly being TRBD1 (6 bases). This CDR3 is 14 amino acids long. Germline assignment: CDR1 SGHNT and CDR2 YYREEE (reference sequence). Trimming left V 2 bases short and J 3 bases short, with 8 bases between. The CDR3 nucleotides read TGTGCCAGCAGCTTATGGACAGACACCGGGGAGCTGTTTTTT. It encodes CASSLWTDTGELFF.

This chain connects TRBV6-1 to TRBJ1-2; D gene uncertain. The CDR3 consists of 12 residues. V lost 1 base and J lost 2, with 2 bases in between. Germline CDR1 and CDR2: MNHNS and SASEGT. The CDR3 region has the DNA TGTGCCAGCAGTGAAGGGAACTATGGCTACACCTTC. It specifies CASSEGNYGYTF.

This chain connects TRBV19 to TRBJ2-1; D not resolved. The CDR3 runs 14 residues. Trimming stripped 2 bases from V and 8 bases from J, with 13 bases between. Germline V lookup: CDR1 LNHDA, CDR2 SQIVND (reference sequence). The DNA of the CDR3 is TGTGCCAGTAGTATACGCCTAGGCTATGATGAGCAGTTCTTC. Translated, it gives CASSIRLGYDEQFF.

This chain joins TRBV2 and TRBJ1-2, with 7 bases lining up with TRBD1. CDR1 is SNHLY, CDR2 FYNNEI, per germline. V was pared by 6 bases and J by 7 bases, with 5 bases of the junction left unmatched. The CDR3 runs 12 residues. Here the CDR3 DNA reads TGTGCCAGCAGCCGGGACAGCAGTGGCTACACCTTC. Translating it yields CASSRDSSGYTF.

This chain connects TRBV11-2 to TRBJ2-7; D unclear. The CDR3 spans 12 residues. Germline V gives CDR1 SGHAT, CDR2 FQNNGV. V was pared by 3 bases and J by 3 bases, with 6 bases between. The CDR3 loop reads CASSLLRYEQYF. The CDR3 coding sequence is TGTGCCAGCAGCTTGCTCCGCTACGAGCAGTACTTC.

This clone was recorded only once. The chain carries TRBV19 and TRBJ1-2, with no clear D. V was pared by 5 bases and J by 3 bases, with 10 bases between. The CDR3 runs to 13 residues. Germline V lookup: CDR1 LNHDA, CDR2 SQIVND (reference sequence). The CDR3 DNA is TGTGCCAGTAGTCCCGATGGAGACTATGGCTACACCTTC. This translates into CASSPDGDYGYTF.

The rearrangement links TRBV5-1 to TRBJ1-2; 7 positions agree with TRBD1. The CDR3 runs 15 residues. V shed 3 bases, J shed 4 bases, and the junction held 9 bases outside the gene matches. The V gene's germline CDR1 is SGHRS and CDR2 YFSETQ. The CDR3: CASSYGQETVYGYTF. The CDR3 DNA reads as TGCGCCAGCAGCTACGGACAGGAAACCGTCTATGGCTACACCTTC.

The chain links TRBV18 to TRBJ2-7; 10 bases are shared with TRBD1. Germline values: CDR1 KGHSH, CDR2 LQKENI. This CDR3 is 14 amino acids long. Unmatched junction bases numbered 2, after V lost 1 base and J lost 5 bases. The CDR3 DNA is TGTGCCAGCTCACCACTCGGGACAGGGGACGAGCAGTACTTC. Its protein product is CASSPLGTGDEQYF.

The rearrangement links TRBV27 to TRBJ1-2; D is uncertain. V was clipped by 5 bases and J by 4 bases, with 11 bases between them. Looked up from germline, CDR1 is MNHEY and CDR2 is SMNVEV (reference sequence). The CDR3 extends over 13 amino acids. The CDR3 DNA is TGTGCCAGCAGTACCTGGAAGCTCTATGGCTACACCTTC. The encoded protein is CASSTWKLYGYTF.

V usage is TRBV7-3 and J usage is TRBJ2-7, with 9 bases identical to TRBD2. This CDR3 has 15 amino acids. V shed 2 bases, J shed 2 bases, and the junction held 4 bases outside the gene matches. Germline assignment: CDR1 SGHTA and CDR2 FQGTGA. CDR3 sequence (DNA): TGTGCCAGCAGCTTAGCTAGCGGGACGACCTACGAGCAGTACTTC. Residues: CASSLASGTTYEQYF.

This clone was picked up a small number of times. CDR3 DNA sequence: TGTGCCAGCAGCTCCCAACAGGGAGCTGAAGCTTTCTTT. The encoded protein is CASSSQQGAEAFF. The V gene is TRBV7-3, the J gene TRBJ1-1; D may be TRBD1 (6 bases). Germline V gene data show CDR1 as SGHTA and CDR2 as FQGTGA. V lost 4 bases and J 6 bases, leaving 12 bases between the germline ends. The CDR3 spans 13 residues.

The chain couples TRBV18 to TRBJ2-7; 9 nucleotides line up with TRBD1. Germline CDR1 and CDR2: KGHSH and LQKENI. There are 18 residues in the CDR3. The ends lost 0 bases at V and 0 bases at J; junction bases unmatched: 9. The CDR3 sequence: CASSPPGTGRRSSYEQYF. CDR3 nucleotide sequence: TGTGCCAGCTCACCACCCGGGACAGGGAGAAGGAGCTCCTACGAGCAGTACTTC.

The chain links TRBV6-5 to TRBJ2-3; D is undetermined. The V gene lost 3 bases and the J gene lost 1 base, with 8 bases spanning the gap. Germline CDR1 is MNHEY and CDR2 is SVGAGI. The CDR3 extends over 14 amino acids. The CDR3 loop reads CASSYRLGTDTQYF. Here the CDR3 DNA reads TGTGCCAGCAGTTATCGGCTCGGCACAGATACGCAGTATTTT.

The chain's CDR3 is CAISEFWAGGMDEQYF. CDR3 bases: TGTGCCATCAGTGAGTTTTGGGCAGGGGGTATGGACGAGCAGTACTTC. V usage is TRBV10-3 and J usage is TRBJ2-7, with 7 positions matching TRBD1. The junction had 11 bases not matched to a gene; V was cut back by 1 base and J by 5 bases. The CDR3 contains 16 residues. Looked up from germline, CDR1 is ENHRY and CDR2 is SYGVKD.

The V and J genes are TRBV6-1 and TRBJ1-1; D uncertain. Between the trimmed V and J ends, which lost 3 bases and 3 bases, there was a span of 14 bases. Germline values: CDR1 MNHNS, CDR2 SASEGT. The CDR3 has 15 residues. DNA of the CDR3: TGTGCCAGCAGTGAGGTACAGAGGGAAGACACTGAAGCTTTCTTT. Translation gives CASSEVQREDTEAFF.

The chain links TRBV28 to TRBJ2-1; 11 nucleotides line up with TRBD2. V lost 4 bases to trimming and J lost 6 bases; unmatched junction nucleotides: 5. The germline gives CDR1 MDHEN, CDR2 SYDVKM. This CDR3 is built from 15 residues. The CDR3 reads CASSYTSGRSNEQFF. CDR3 coding DNA: TGTGCCAGCAGTTATACTAGCGGGAGATCCAATGAGCAGTTCTTC.

The rearrangement links TRBV5-1 to TRBJ1-2, with 10 bases aligning to TRBD1. V was clipped by 9 bases and J by 4 bases; unmatched bases: 9. CDR1 and CDR2 from the germline V gene are SGHRS and YFSETQ. The CDR3 spans 14 residues. The CDR3 spells CATSPGQGSYGYTF. The CDR3 nucleotides are TGCGCCACATCCCCGGGACAGGGGTCCTATGGCTACACCTTC.

This clone has a single count. The J gene is TRBJ2-2, the V gene TRBV28; D is perhaps TRBD1 (6 bases). Trimming shortened V by 6 bases and J by 1 base, and 6 bases separated the two germline ends. Germline CDR1 and CDR2: MDHEN and SYDVKM. The CDR3 spans 13 residues. The CDR3 region is CASRDRNTGELFF. As DNA, the CDR3 is TGTGCCAGCAGGGACAGGAACACCGGGGAGCTGTTTTTT.

This clone has a single count. This rearrangement joins TRBV10-3 to TRBJ1-1; 7 bases agree with TRBD1. CDR1 and CDR2 (germline): ENHRY, SYGVKD. This CDR3 spans 14 amino acids. Trimming at V came to 4 bases and at J to 1 base, leaving 3 bases not matched to a gene. The CDR3 reads CAISGDRANTEAFF. The CDR3 nucleotides read TGTGCCATCAGTGGCGACAGGGCGAACACTGAAGCTTTCTTT.

This clone appeared once. The CDR3 region has the DNA TGTGCCAGCAGTTACTCGAGCCGCTACTATGGCTACACCTTC. It encodes CASSYSSRYYGYTF. The gene calls are TRBV6-5 and TRBJ1-2; unclear D gene. Germline-derived CDR1 and CDR2 are MNHEY and SVGAGI. The V end lost 0 bases, the J end lost 3 bases, and 8 bases lay between the germline ends. CDR3 size: 14 residues.